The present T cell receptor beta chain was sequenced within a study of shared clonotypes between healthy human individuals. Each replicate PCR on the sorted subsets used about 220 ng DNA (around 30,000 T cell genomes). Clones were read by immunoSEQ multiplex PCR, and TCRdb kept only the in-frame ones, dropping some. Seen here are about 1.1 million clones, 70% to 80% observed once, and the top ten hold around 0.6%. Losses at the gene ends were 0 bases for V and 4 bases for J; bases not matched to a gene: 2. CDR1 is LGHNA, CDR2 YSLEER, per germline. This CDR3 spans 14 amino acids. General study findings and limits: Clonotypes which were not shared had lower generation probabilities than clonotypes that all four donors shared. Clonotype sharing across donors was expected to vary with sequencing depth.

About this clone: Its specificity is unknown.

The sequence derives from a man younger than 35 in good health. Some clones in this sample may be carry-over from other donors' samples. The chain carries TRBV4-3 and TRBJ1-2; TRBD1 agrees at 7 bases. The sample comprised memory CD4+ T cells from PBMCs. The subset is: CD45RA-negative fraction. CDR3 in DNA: TGCGCCAGCAGCCAAGATCAGGGGGTCTATGGCTACACCTTC. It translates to CASSQDQGVYGYTF.